These T cell receptor beta chains were read from a single sample in a study of blood T cell repertoires in COVID-19. Generated by immunoSEQ multiplex PCR, the TCRdb table keeps only in-frame clones and is missing some. The data show about 670,000 clones, approximately 90% seen once. Sequences were obtained from peripheral blood. The receptors were sampled from a woman between 18 and 30 years old with acute or convalescent COVID-19. CDR3s include the opening cysteine and the closing phenylalanine or tryptophan. The order of the fields is D gene, V gene, J gene, clone size, CDR3 DNA, CDR3 protein. A D gene is named only where the DNA matches it firmly. Not every row has a clone size; where given, it reads once, few, many or a size class.

TRBD1	TRBV6-6	TRBJ1-4	NA	TGTGCCAGCAGTCTCCGGACAGGGCAGCCCCTTAATGAAAAACTGTTTTTT	CASSLRTGQPLNEKLFF
TRBD2	TRBV2	TRBJ2-5	NA	TGTGCCAGCAGCCGACTAGCGGGGGGGCAAGAGACCCAGTACTTC	CASSRLAGGQETQYF
TRBD1	TRBV19	TRBJ2-7	NA	TGTGCCAGTAGTATATGGGGACAGGGGGCGGACGAGCAGTACTTC	CASSIWGQGADEQYF
NA	TRBV5-4	TRBJ1-2	NA	TGTGCCAGCAGCTTGGACAGGGCGTCCTATGGCTACACCTTC	CASSLDRASYGYTF
NA	TRBV6-2/TRBV6-3	TRBJ1-1	NA	TGTGCCAGCAGTTGGAAGGGGTTTGGGACTGAAGCTTTCTTT	CASSWKGFGTEAFF
NA	TRBV5-1	TRBJ1-1	NA	TGCGCCAGCAGCTTGGGTCGGGGGAAGGCTTTCTTT	CASSLGRGKAFF
TRBD1	TRBV9	TRBJ2-7	NA	TGTGCCAGCAGCGCGAACCGGGACAGGGGGCATTACGAGCAGTACTTC	CASSANRDRGHYEQYF
NA	TRBV30	TRBJ1-2	NA	TGTGCCTGGAGACCTGGCCCTGAGGCCGTCGAATTC	CAWRPGPEAVEF
NA	TRBV6-1	TRBJ1-2	NA	TGTGCCAGCAGTGAAGCTTACAGGGACTATGGCTACACCTTC	CASSEAYRDYGYTF
TRBD1	TRBV7-3	TRBJ1-2	NA	TGTGCCAGCACCCACAGGGGGCACATGAGATGGGATAACTATGGCTACACCTTC	CASTHRGHMRWDNYGYTF
NA	TRBV19	TRBJ1-6	NA	TGTGCCAGTAGTGATAGGGGTCACAATTCACCCCTCCACTTT	CASSDRGHNSPLHF
NA	TRBV18	TRBJ1-5	once	TGTGCCAGCTCACTGAATACAGGGCGATATCAGCCCCAGCATTTT	CASSLNTGRYQPQHF
TRBD1	TRBV5-6	TRBJ1-1	few	TGTGCCAGCAGCGGGGACAGCATGAACACTGAAGCTTTCTTT	CASSGDSMNTEAFF
TRBD1	TRBV19	TRBJ1-1	NA	TGTGCCAGTAGTCCACAGGGGGCAGCCACTGAAGCTTTCTTT	CASSPQGAATEAFF
NA	TRBV7-2	TRBJ2-7	NA	TGTGCCAGCAGCTTAGTAGCCGGGAAAGGCATCTCCTACGAGCAGTACTTC	CASSLVAGKGISYEQYF
TRBD1	TRBV5-1	TRBJ2-7	NA	TGCGCCAGCAGCTCGCCGGGACAGGGTATCTACGAGCAGTACTTC	CASSSPGQGIYEQYF
NA	TRBV12-5	TRBJ1-1	NA	TGTGCTAGTGGCCTGACAGCTAACACTGAAGCTTTCTTT	CASGLTANTEAFF
NA	TRBV6-5	TRBJ2-4	NA	TGTGCCACCATGGGGGGACCAGCCAAAAACATTCAGTACTTC	CATMGGPAKNIQYF
NA	TRBV14	TRBJ2-4	once	TGTGCCAGCAGCCAAGATGACCATGCAGGCTATATTCAGTACTTC	CASSQDDHAGYIQYF
TRBD1	TRBV23-1	TRBJ2-5	NA	TGCGCCAGCAGTCAGGGCCCCTCACCGGGGACAGGGGGGGGTCAAGAGACCCAGTACTTC	CASSQGPSPGTGGGQETQYF
TRBD2	TRBV3-1/TRBV3-2	TRBJ2-5	NA	TGTGCCAGCAGCCGGGCGGGGGGGGAAGAGACCCAGTACTTC	CASSRAGGEETQYF
NA	TRBV15	TRBJ1-2	NA	TGTGCCACCAGCAGAGGGGGTGGGGCCCTGGACTATGGCTACACCTTC	CATSRGGGALDYGYTF
TRBD1	TRBV2	TRBJ1-6	NA	TGTGCCAGCAGTGAAGATGGACAGGGTCCGAATTCACCCCTCCACTTT	CASSEDGQGPNSPLHF
NA	TRBV28	TRBJ1-1	NA	TGTGCCATCACCGGGACCCCGGGCAGGGGCACTGAAGCTTTCTTT	CAITGTPGRGTEAFF
NA	TRBV21-1	TRBJ1-2	NA	TGTGCCAGCAGCAAACGGGGAGGGGGACAGGGAAACTATGGCTACACCTTC	CASSKRGGGQGNYGYTF
NA	TRBV9	TRBJ2-2	NA	TGTGCCAGCAGCCCCCGGACAGTTAACACCGGGGAGCTGTTTTTT	CASSPRTVNTGELFF
TRBD1	TRBV10-1	TRBJ1-1	NA	TGCGCCAGCAGTCGACAGGGAGGGAACACTGAAGCTTTCTTT	CASSRQGGNTEAFF
TRBD1	TRBV24-1	TRBJ1-1	NA	TGTGCCACCAGTGCCCCGGGACAGGGCGAGACTGAAGCTTTCTTT	CATSAPGQGETEAFF
TRBD1	TRBV28	TRBJ1-2	NA	TGTGCCAGCAGTCCCGGGCCAGACCAGGGGGCCAGGTATGGCTACACCTTC	CASSPGPDQGARYGYTF
NA	TRBV30	TRBJ1-1	once	TGTGCCTGGATAAACCGGGGAACGGACACTGAAGCTTTCTTT	CAWINRGTDTEAFF
NA	TRBV5-6	TRBJ1-1	NA	TGTGCCAGCAGCTTGGTGGGACAGAACACTGAAGCTTTCTTT	CASSLVGQNTEAFF
NA	TRBV24-1	TRBJ2-7	NA	TGTGCCACCAGTGCTGGGGGGGCCGACTACGAGCAGTACTTC	CATSAGGADYEQYF
TRBD2	TRBV20-1	TRBJ2-3	NA	TGCAGTGCTAGTGAGCGGGGGGTGAATACGCAGTATTTT	CSASERGVNTQYF
TRBD2	TRBV5-6	TRBJ2-7	once	TGTGCCAGCAGTCACACTAGCGGCACCTACGAGCAGTACTTC	CASSHTSGTYEQYF